A single sample gave rise to the 9 T cell receptor beta chains below, sequenced in a study of cytomegalovirus exposure and HLA in healthy donors. The primer mix had 60 Vbeta and 13 Jbeta primers. Clones were read by immunoSEQ multiplex PCR, and TCRdb kept only the in-frame ones, dropping some. The sample consists of about 160,000 clones, almost 85% of them appearing once. The specimen was PBMCs. These receptor sequences come from a man aged 30 to 39 in good health and CMV-seronegative.

The CDR3 sequence is CASSLIGSGSTEAFF. The CDR3 bases are TGTGCCAGCAGCTTAATTGGTTCAGGATCGACTGAAGCTTTCTTT. The genes are TRBV11-1 and TRBJ1-1, with D unclear. Per the germline V gene, CDR1 is SGHAT and CDR2 is FQDESV (reference sequence). Trimming pared 2 bases from V and 5 bases from J, leaving 15 bases between. This CDR3 spans 15 amino acids.

Points on this clone: At one end the junction does not follow the germline gene, possibly because of a read error. J is TRBJ2-5 and V is TRBV10-3; TRBD2 matches at 7 bases. The germline V gene has CDR1 ENHRY and CDR2 SYGVKD. The CDR3 spans 14 residues. CDR3 loop: CTISESRGDETQYF. CDR3 DNA: TGTACCATCAGTGAGTCTCGGGGGGACGAGACCCAGTACTTC.

The chain couples TRBV6-6 to TRBJ1-3; a weak D match, TRBD1 (5 bases). With 10 bases removed from V and 0 bases from J, the gap between germline ends came to 16 bases. Germline V gives CDR1 MNHNY, CDR2 SVGAGI (reference sequence). The CDR3 is made up of 15 amino acids. The CDR3 nucleotides are TGTGCCACCGGTTTTGACAGTATCTCTGGAAACACCATATATTTT. This codes for CATGFDSISGNTIYF.

This sequence joins TRBV6-6 and TRBJ2-7; perhaps TRBD1 as D (6 bases). The CDR3 has 14 amino acids. The V and J ends lost 0 bases and 2 bases respectively, with 8 bases between them. Germline CDR1 reads MNHNY; CDR2 reads SVGAGI (reference sequence). The chain's CDR3 is CASSYSTGAYEQYF. The CDR3 DNA is TGTGCCAGCAGTTACTCGACAGGTGCCTACGAGCAGTACTTC.

The chain carries TRBV14 and TRBJ1-6; no reliable D call. The CDR3 has 14 residues. V lost 2 bases, J lost 7 bases, and 9 bases lay in between. The germline V gene has CDR1 SGHDN and CDR2 FVKESK. CDR3 residues: CASSQIEPNSPLHF. Written as DNA, the CDR3 is TGTGCCAGCAGCCAAATCGAGCCCAATTCACCCCTCCACTTT.

The chain employs TRBV19 and TRBJ2-5; D ambiguous. V was trimmed by 3 bases and J by 5 bases, leaving 10 bases between them. In germline, CDR1 is LNHDA, CDR2 SQIVND (reference sequence). The CDR3 covers 13 residues. The CDR3 sequence is CASSMTPEETQYF. The CDR3 DNA follows: TGTGCCAGTAGTATGACACCAGAGGAGACCCAGTACTTC.

The chain joins TRBV5-4 to TRBJ2-1; 9 bases agree with TRBD1. This CDR3 contains 15 residues. With 4 bases clipped from V and 1 base from J, the junction kept 3 bases outside the gene matches. Looked up from germline, CDR1 is SGHNT and CDR2 is YYREEE (reference sequence). The CDR3: CASSPQGASYNEQFF. CDR3 sequence (DNA): TGTGCCAGCAGCCCACAGGGGGCTTCCTACAATGAGCAGTTCTTC.

The chain joins TRBV6-6 to TRBJ2-5, with D perhaps TRBD2 (6 bases). V lost 2 bases and J lost 1, with 8 bases in between. Per the germline V gene, CDR1 is MNHNY and CDR2 is SVGAGI (reference sequence). This CDR3 contains 14 residues. This chain's CDR3 is CASSYGTPQETQYF. CDR3 DNA sequence: TGTGCCAGCAGTTACGGGACTCCCCAAGAGACCCAGTACTTC.

The V call is TRBV21-1, the J call TRBJ2-5; the listed D gene, TRBD2, was not tested against the DNA. TRBV21-1 corresponds to a pseudogene. This CDR3 has 17 amino acids. CDR3 DNA sequence: TGTGCCAGCAGCAAATGGGGAAGGGAGGTGGGCCAAGAGACCCAGTACTTC. Encoded protein: CASSKWGREVGQETQYF.